The sequence of this TCR beta chain was determined in a study of OX40 agonist ivuxolimab in advanced cancers. Whole-study context: Participants, 82.7% male, averaged roughly 55 years of age, ranging from about 20 to 79.

Per the germline V gene, CDR1 is SGHTA and CDR2 is FQGNSA. Losses at the gene ends were 5 bases for V and 6 bases for J; bases not matched to a gene: 8. This CDR3 has 14 amino acids. It was autoimmune disease history or systemic immunosuppression that excluded patients. Points from the study as a whole: With doses of 0.1 to 3.0 mg/kg, CD4+ and CD8+ blood T cells had undergone clonal expansion by week 6.

Clones were sequenced by immunoSEQ multiplex PCR, and TCRdb holds only the in-frame ones, with some missing. The sample records 65,000 to 85,000 clones, around four fifths being singletons. Remarks on this clone: The target antigen is unknown.

This sequence joins TRBV7-2 and TRBJ2-5; TRBD2 aligns across 8 bases. The receptor's source is an adult with an advanced solid tumor such as melanoma, head and neck, liver or kidney cancer. This material consisted of CD4+ or CD8+ T cells sorted from blood, taken in a trial of the OX40 agonist ivuxolimab. The CDR3 region has the DNA TGTGCCAGCAGCGCCACTAGCGGCCCTAAGACCCAGTACTTC. Its translation: CASSATSGPKTQYF.